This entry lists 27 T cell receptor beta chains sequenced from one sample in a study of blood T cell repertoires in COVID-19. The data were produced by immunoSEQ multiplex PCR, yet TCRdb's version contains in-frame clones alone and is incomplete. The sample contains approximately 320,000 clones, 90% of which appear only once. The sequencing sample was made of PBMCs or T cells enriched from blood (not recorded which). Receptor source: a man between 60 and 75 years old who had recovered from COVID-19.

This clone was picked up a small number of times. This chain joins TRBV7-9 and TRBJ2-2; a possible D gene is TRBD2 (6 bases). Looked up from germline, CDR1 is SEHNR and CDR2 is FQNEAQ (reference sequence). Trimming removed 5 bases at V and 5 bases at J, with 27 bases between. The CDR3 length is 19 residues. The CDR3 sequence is CASSPRVLVTIRGTGELFF. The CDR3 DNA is TGTGCCAGCAGCCCCCGTGTATTGGTGACCATCCGGGGGACCGGGGAGCTGTTTTTT.

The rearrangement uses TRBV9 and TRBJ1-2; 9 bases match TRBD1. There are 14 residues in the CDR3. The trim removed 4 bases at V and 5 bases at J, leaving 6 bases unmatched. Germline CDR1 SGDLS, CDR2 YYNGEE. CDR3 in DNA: TGTGCCAGCAGCCCCGGGACAGGGCAGTATGGCTACACCTTC. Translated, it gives CASSPGTGQYGYTF.

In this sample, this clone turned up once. This chain's CDR3 is CASKLGHLPAYGYTF. CDR3 DNA sequence: TGTGCCAGCAAATTGGGACACCTACCGGCCTATGGCTACACCTTC. V usage is TRBV19 and J usage is TRBJ1-2; TRBD1 might be the D (6 bases). The CDR3 runs 15 residues. V was cut by 9 bases and J by 4 bases, with 21 bases left in between. Germline-derived CDR1 and CDR2 are LNHDA and SQIVND (reference sequence).

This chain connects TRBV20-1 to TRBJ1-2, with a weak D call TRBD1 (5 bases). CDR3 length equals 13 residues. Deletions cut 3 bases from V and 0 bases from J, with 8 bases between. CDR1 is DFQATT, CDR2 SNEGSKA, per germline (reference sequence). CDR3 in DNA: TGCAGTGCTAGTTTCAGGGCTAACTATGGCTACACCTTC. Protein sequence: CSASFRANYGYTF.

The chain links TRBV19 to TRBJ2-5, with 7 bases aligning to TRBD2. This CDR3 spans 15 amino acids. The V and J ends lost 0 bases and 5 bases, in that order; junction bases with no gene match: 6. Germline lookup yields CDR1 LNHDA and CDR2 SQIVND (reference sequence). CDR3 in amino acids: CASSIDRLARETQYF. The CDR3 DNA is TGTGCCAGTAGTATAGACCGACTAGCACGGGAGACCCAGTACTTC.

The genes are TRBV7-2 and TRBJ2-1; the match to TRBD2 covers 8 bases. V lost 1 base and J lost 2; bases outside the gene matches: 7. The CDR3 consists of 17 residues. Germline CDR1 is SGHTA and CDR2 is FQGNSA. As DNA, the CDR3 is TGTGCCAGCAGCTTAGGGGCGGCGGGGGGCCCCTACAATGAGCAGTTCTTC. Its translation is CASSLGAAGGPYNEQFF.

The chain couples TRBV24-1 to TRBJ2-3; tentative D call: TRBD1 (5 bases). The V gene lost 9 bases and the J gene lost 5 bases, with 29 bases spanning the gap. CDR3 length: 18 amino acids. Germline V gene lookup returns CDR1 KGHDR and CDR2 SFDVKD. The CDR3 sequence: CATPDGAHAVLELDTQYF. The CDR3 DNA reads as TGTGCCACCCCTGATGGGGCTCACGCCGTCCTAGAACTAGATACGCAGTATTTT.

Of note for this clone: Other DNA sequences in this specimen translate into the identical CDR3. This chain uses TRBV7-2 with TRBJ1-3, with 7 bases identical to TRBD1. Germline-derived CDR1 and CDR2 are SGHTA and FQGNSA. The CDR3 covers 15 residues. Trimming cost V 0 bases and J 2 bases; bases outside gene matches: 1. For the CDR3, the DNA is TGTGCCAGCAGCTTAGCGACAGGGCCTGGAAACACCATATATTTT. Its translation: CASSLATGPGNTIYF. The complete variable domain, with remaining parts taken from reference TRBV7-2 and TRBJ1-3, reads GAGVSQSPSNKVTEKGKDVELRCDPISGHTALYWYRQSLGQGLEFLIYFQGNSAPDKSGLPSDRFSAERTGGSVSTLTIQRTQQEDSAVYLCASSLATGPGNTIYFGEGSWLTVV.

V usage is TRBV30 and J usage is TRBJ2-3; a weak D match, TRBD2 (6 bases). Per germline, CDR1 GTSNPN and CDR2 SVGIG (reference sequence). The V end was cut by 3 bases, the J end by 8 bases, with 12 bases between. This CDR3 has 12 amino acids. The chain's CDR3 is CAWREGVATQYF. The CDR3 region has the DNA TGTGCCTGGAGGGAGGGAGTTGCTACGCAGTATTTT.

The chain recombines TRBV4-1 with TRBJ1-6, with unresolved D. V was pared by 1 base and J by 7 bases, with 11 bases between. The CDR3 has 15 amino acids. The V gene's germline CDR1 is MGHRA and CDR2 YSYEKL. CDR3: CASSQVQVYNSPLHF. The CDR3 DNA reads TGCGCCAGCAGCCAAGTTCAAGTCTACAATTCACCCCTCCACTTT.

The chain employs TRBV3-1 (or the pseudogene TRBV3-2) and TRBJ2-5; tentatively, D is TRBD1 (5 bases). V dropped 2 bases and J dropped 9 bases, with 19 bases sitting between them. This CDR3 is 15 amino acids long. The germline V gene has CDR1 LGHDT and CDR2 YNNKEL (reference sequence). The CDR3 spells CASSQTSGIERAQYF. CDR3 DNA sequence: TGTGCCAGCAGCCAAACCTCAGGGATTGAAAGGGCCCAGTACTTC.

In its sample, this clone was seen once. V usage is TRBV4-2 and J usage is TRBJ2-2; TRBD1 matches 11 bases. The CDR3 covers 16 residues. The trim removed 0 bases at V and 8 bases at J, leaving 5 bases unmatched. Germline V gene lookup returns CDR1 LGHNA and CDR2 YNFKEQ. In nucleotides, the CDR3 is TGTGCCAGCAGCCAAGAAAGGGACAGGGGGGTAGGGGAGCTGTTTTTT. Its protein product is CASSQERDRGVGELFF.

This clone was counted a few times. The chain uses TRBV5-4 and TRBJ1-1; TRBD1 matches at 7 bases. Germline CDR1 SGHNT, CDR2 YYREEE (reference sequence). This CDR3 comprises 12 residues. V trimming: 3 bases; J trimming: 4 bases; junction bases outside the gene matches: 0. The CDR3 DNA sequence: TGTGCCAGCAGCTCAGGGGGCACTGAAGCTTTCTTT. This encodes CASSSGGTEAFF.

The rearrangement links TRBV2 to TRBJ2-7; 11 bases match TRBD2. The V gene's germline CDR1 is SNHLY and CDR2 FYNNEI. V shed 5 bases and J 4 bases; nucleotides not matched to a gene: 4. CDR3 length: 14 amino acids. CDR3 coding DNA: TGTGCCAGCAGTTCGGGGACTAGCGGTTACGAGCAGTACTTC. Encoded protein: CASSSGTSGYEQYF.

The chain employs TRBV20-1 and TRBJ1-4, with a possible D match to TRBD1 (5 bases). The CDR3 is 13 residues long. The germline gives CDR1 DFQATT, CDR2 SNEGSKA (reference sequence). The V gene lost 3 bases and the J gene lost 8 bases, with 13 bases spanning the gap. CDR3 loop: CSASSQGREKLFF. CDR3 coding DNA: TGCAGTGCTAGTTCCCAGGGTCGAGAAAAACTGTTTTTT.

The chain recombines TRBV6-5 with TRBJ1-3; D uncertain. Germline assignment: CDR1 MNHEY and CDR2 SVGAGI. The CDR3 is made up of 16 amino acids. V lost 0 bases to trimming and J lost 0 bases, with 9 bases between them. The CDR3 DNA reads TGTGCCAGCAGTTACTCCAACTCTCCCTCTGGAAACACCATATATTTT. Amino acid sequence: CASSYSNSPSGNTIYF.

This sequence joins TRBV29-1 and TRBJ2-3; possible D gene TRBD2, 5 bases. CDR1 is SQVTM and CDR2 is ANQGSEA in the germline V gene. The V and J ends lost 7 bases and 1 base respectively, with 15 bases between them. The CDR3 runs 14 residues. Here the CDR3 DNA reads TGCAGCGCTCTGGGGATGAGGGGCACAGATACGCAGTATTTT. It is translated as CSALGMRGTDTQYF.

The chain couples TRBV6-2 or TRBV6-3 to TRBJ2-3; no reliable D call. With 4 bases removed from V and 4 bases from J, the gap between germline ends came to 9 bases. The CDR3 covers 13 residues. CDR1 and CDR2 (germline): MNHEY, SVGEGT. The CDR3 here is CASSSRTSDTQYF. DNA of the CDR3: TGTGCCAGCAGTTCTAGAACCTCAGATACGCAGTATTTT.

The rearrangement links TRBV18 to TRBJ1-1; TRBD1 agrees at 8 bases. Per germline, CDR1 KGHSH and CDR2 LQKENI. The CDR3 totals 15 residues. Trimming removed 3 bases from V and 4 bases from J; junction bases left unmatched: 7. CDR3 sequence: CASSPSLQGGTEAFF. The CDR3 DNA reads TGTGCCAGCTCACCTAGTTTACAGGGGGGCACTGAAGCTTTCTTT.

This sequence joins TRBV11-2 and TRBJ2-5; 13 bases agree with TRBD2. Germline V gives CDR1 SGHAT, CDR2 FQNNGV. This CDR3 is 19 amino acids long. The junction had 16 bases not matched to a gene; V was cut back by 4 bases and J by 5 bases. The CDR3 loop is CASSSLRTSGSGGYETQYF. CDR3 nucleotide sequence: TGTGCCAGCAGCTCCCTGCGGACTAGCGGGAGTGGCGGCTATGAGACCCAGTACTTC.

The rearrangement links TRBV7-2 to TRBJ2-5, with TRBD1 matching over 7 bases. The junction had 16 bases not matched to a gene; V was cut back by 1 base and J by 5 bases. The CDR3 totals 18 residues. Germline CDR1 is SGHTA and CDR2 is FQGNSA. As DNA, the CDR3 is TGTGCCAGCAGCTTAGTTCTCCAGTCACAGGGGCGACGGGAGACCCAGTACTTC. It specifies CASSLVLQSQGRRETQYF.

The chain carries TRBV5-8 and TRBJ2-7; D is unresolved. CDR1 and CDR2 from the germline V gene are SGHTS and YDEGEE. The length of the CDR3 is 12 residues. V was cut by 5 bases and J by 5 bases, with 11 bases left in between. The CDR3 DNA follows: TGTGCCAGCAGTCGAGTTATCCACGAGCAGTACTTC. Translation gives CASSRVIHEQYF.

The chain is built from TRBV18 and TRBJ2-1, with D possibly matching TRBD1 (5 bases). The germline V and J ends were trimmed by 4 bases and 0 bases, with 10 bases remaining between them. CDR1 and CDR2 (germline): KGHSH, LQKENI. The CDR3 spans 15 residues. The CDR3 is CASSLGEPSYNEQFF. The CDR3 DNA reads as TGTGCCAGCTCACTAGGGGAACCCTCCTACAATGAGCAGTTCTTC.

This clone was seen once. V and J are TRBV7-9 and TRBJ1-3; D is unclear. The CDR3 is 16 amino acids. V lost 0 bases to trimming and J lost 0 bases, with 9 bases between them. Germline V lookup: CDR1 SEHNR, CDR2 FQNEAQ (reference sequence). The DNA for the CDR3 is TGTGCCAGCAGCTTAGCCGGCGGCGGCTCTGGAAACACCATATATTTT. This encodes CASSLAGGGSGNTIYF.

The CDR3 protein is CASSPGQGINQPQHF. The CDR3 DNA reads as TGTGCCAGCAGCCCCGGACAGGGAATTAATCAGCCCCAGCATTTT. The chain uses TRBV7-6 and TRBJ1-5; TRBD1 matches 8 bases. The J segment lost 4 bases and the V segment lost 5 bases, leaving 7 bases of the junction unmatched. Germline CDR1 and CDR2: SGHVS and FNYEAQ. This CDR3 region has 15 residues.

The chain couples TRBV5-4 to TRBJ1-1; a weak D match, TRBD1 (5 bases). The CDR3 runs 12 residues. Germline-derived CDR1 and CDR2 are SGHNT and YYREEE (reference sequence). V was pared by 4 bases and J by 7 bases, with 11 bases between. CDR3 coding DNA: TGTGCCAGCAGCCGAGCCGACAGTGAAGCTTTCTTT. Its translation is CASSRADSEAFF.

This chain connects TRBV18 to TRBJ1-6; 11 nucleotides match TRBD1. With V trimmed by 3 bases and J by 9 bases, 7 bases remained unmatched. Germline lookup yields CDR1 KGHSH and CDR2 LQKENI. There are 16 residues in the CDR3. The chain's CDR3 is CASSPRTGGMGSPLHF. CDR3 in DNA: TGTGCCAGCTCACCCAGGACAGGGGGCATGGGTTCACCCCTCCACTTT. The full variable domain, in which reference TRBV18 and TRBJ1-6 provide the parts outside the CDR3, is NAGVMQNPRHLVRRRGQEARLRCSPMKGHSHVYWYRQLPEEGLKFMVYLQKENIIDESGMPKERFSAEFPKEGPSILRIQQVVRGDSAAYFCASSPRTGGMGSPLHFGNGTRLTVT.